This record looks at one TCR beta chain sequence and its context. Its target antigen remains unknown. Base qualities are not at hand, and no much larger clone is one base apart. The treatment or condition label corresponds to: about 20 received Ad26.COV2.S at low or high dose, single or two shots; 5 received placebo; per-sample allocation not given. Repertoires of vaccine and placebo recipients were sequenced from samples collected on day 63 after the first injection. Cohort 1b enrolled some 25 adults aged 18-55 years at a single site in Boston, USA, between 29 July and 7 August 2020. Ad26.COV2.S was a replication-incompetent adenovirus type 26 vector that expressed a prefusion-stabilized SARS-CoV-2 spike protein derived from the original Wuhan strain. The immunoSEQ Assay was the method used to sequence TCRbeta CDR3 regions. After extraction, genomic DNA underwent amplification by bias-controlled multiplex PCR, followed by high-throughput sequencing. As for the authors' bioinformatics: To quantify the absolute abundance of each unique TCRbeta CDR3 region, sequences were collapsed and filtered. T cell fraction was estimated by normalizing TCRbeta template counts to usable DNA, which was measured by amplifying reference genes present in all nucleated cells. Repertoire TCRs were annotated as SARS-CoV-2-specific when V gene, CDR3 amino acid sequence and J gene were exactly matched to a known reactive TCR set. The reference SARS-CoV-2 TCR set was obtained from MIRA and was filtered for enrichment in COVID-19-positive ImmuneCODE repertoires, whereby public or cross-reactive TCRs were removed. Drawing on the MIRA antigens, annotated TCRs were analysed further at the level of specific ORF or position within ORF. Breadth was defined as the number of annotated unique rearrangements divided by the total number of unique productive rearrangements, and depth was defined as the summed frequency of the annotated unique rearrangements. Group comparisons of TCR breadth used two-sided Wilcoxon rank-sum tests. The clones in this table, taken by TCRdb from immuneACCESS, are in-frame only. Not every clone is retained; where verified, under half of the shortfall comes from an unresolved V gene, and the cause of the rest is unknown. D and trimming come from the DNA, and the V and J calls and clone size come from that table. The sample table contains hundreds of thousands of clones; only one count was recorded for roughly 91% of them. The ten biggest clones cover 3.4% of the sample.

The germline V gene sets CDR1 to SGHDT and CDR2 to YYEEEE. V and J are trimmed by 3 bases and 9 bases, and the gene matches miss 6 bases of the junction. From cysteine to phenylalanine, the CDR3 is 14 amino acids long. The retained sequence is limited to the CDR3, 42 bases, with the frame set at the first base. These data originate in a study of Ad26.COV2.S vaccination and SARS-CoV-2 variants (dated by TCRdb to the early 2020s). General notes on the study: Donors in the vaccine arm were drawn from COV1001, a multicentre, randomized, double-blind, placebo-controlled phase I-IIa trial testing Ad26.COV2.S in healthy adults. Ad26.COV2.S was administered intramuscularly at 5 x 10^10 or 1 x 10^11 viral particles, either as a single shot or as two shots given 56 days apart. Investigators remained blinded to trial group allocation during experiments and outcome assessment. TCRbeta repertoire sequencing served as the tool for gauging how specific and how broad the SARS-CoV-2-reactive T cell receptors were following Ad26.COV2.S vaccination. A total of approximately 30 samples were included in the TCR-sequenced set, comprising some 20 Ad26.COV2.S vaccine recipients, 5 placebo recipients and 8 SARS-CoV-2 convalescent individuals. Trial participants were randomized into five groups of five: low-dose or high-dose Ad26.COV2.S given once or twice, or placebo on both occasions. Findings and caveats that apply to the study as a whole: Vaccine and placebo recipients had similar non-spike TCR breadth, a finding consistent with the vaccine containing only spike. The study lacked the statistical power to compare responses across vaccine doses or regimens. Substantial breadth of spike-specific CD8+ and CD4+ T cell responses was reported after vaccination. Spike-specific TCR breadth was higher in Ad26.COV2.S recipients than in placebo recipients (P = 0.0014). According to the authors, total T cell responses may have been underestimated by the TCR breadth and depth analyses.

This sample comprised peripheral blood, obtained in a trial of Ad26.COV2.S vaccine versus placebo. The sequence links TRBV5-6 to TRBJ2-1, with TRBD2 matching 10 junction bases. The clonotype originates from a person aged 18-65 years who received the Ad26.COV2.S COVID-19 vaccine or a placebo. This receptor has the CDR3 CASSSGLARGEQFF. The sequence in DNA is TGTGCCAGCAGCTCGGGACTAGCGAGGGGTGAGCAGTTCTTC.